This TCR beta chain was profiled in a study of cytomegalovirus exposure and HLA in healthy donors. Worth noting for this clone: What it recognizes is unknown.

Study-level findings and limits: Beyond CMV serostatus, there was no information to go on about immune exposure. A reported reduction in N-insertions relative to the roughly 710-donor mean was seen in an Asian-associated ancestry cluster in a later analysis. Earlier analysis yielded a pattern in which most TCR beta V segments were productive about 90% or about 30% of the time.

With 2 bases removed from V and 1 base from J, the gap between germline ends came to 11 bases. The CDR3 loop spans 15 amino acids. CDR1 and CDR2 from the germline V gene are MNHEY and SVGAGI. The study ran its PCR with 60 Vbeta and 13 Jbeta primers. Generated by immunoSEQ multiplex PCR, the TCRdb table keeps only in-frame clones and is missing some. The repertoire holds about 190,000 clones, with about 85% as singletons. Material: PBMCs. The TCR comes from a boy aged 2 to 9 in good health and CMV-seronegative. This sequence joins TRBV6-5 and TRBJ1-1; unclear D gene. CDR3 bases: TGTGCCAGCAGTTACCAGATCGGAGGGAACACTGAAGCTTTCTTT. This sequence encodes CASSYQIGGNTEAFF.